This TCR beta chain was identified in a study of blood T cells in healthy people across ages (dated by TCRdb to between 2015 and 2016). For context, the study as a whole: In model experiments, template switching captured roughly one uniquely barcoded TCR beta cDNA molecule for every two T cells. Four age groups were formed from the donors: young (average roughly 15 years), middle-aged (around 40), aged (approximately 60) and long-lived (around 82). The study analyzed two additional independent replicas of 1 million unique cDNA reads from the same blood draw for two donors, one aged 18 to 30 and one aged 80 or older. Using deep sequencing normalized with unique cDNA molecular identifiers, the study measured how TCR beta repertoire diversity changes with age.

This clonotype was counted only a few times. Its target antigen remains unknown. The input lacks base qualities; no much larger clone sits a single base away. The V end loses 7 bases and the J end loses 0 bases, and a stretch of 13 bases separates them. From the cysteine up to the phenylalanine, the CDR3 has a length of 13 residues. Only the CDR3 portion is preserved as DNA: 39 bases, with reading frame beginning at the first base. CDR1 is given as DFQATT and CDR2 as SNEGSKA, both from the germline V gene (reference sequence). The donors were about 40 Caucasian individuals from Russia, aged roughly 6 to 100 years, who were systemically healthy. Around 9.8 milliliters of peripheral blood were collected from each donor into EDTA-treated Vacutainer tubes. PBMCs were isolated by Ficoll-Paque density-gradient centrifugation, with at least 7 million obtained per sample. Total RNA, at least 5.5 micrograms per sample, was extracted from PBMCs with Trizol reagent. Naive CD45RAhigh/CD27high T cell percentages were measured by flow cytometry on a PBMC aliquot from every donor.

Receptor amplification or capture employed 5' RACE. For sequencing, an Illumina HiSeq 2500 was employed. A second PCR of roughly 6 to 11 cycles was run with a J-beta primer mix and a sample-barcoded 5' primer. A template-switch 5' adaptor carrying 12 random nucleotides introduced a unique molecular identifier onto each TCR beta cDNA molecule. At least 3 million CDR3-containing paired-end reads were obtained from each sample. All of the RNA was converted into first-strand cDNA using the Mint cDNA synthesis kit, with a TRBC-specific oligonucleotide serving as the primer. After uracil-DNA glycosylase treatment, a first 18-cycle PCR used universal primers M1SS and BC2_uni_R on all cDNA. In the source study's methods: Normalization of each sample was performed by random selection of 1 million high-quality reads, each carrying a distinct molecular identifier. Reads sharing molecular identifiers were discarded rather than binned into consensus sequences. MiTCR, with a Q25 quality threshold and the strictest error-elimination algorithm, was used for CDR3 identification, clonotype clustering and error correction. A nonparametric unseen species model with Euler transformation was used to estimate a lower bound on total TCR beta diversity. In-frame beta chains were kept once TCRdb had trimmed the public reads at Q25 with fastp and called clones with MiXCR. Rows with one shared CDR3 protein collapse into an entry with the most common genes and DNA. The V and J calls, along with clone size, are taken from TCRdb and not from the paper's own processing. For this sample there are roughly 700,000 distinct CDR3 sequences; roughly 25% appear just once. The top ten hold roughly a tenth of the sample.

Here is what the overall study found, with its caveats: Compared with the aged group, more naive CD4+ T cells, fewer expanded clones and increased TCR diversity were shown by the long-lived group, suggesting age selection. Conclusive comparison of naive and antigen-experienced compartments was prevented by the profiling of bulk unsorted PBMCs. Observed TCR beta diversity per million T cells fell roughly linearly with age, and a significant reduction was already apparent by age about 36. Estimates of total diversity based on one million sequenced T cells were considered lower bounds and underestimates. The percentage of naive T cells measured by flow cytometry correlated strongly with observed TCR beta diversity. Because the CMV infection status of the donors was unknown, age-related changes in expanded clonotypes may potentially have been confounded.

A further study also used this sample, focusing on T cells of mothers and their children. Per that second paper: Nine systemically healthy Caucasian individuals, comprising three mothers and their six children, were included as donors. cDNA synthesis consumed the entire amount of extracted RNA, loaded at around 1.5 ug RNA in each 15 ul reaction. In the second PCR, sample barcodes and 2-4 random nucleotides were introduced via the M1S primer. Each mother yielded over 9.5 million TCR beta CDR3 reads and each child about 3 million reads. Thymic selection similarly shapes TCR recombination output in related and unrelated pairs, with minor effect from inherited differences. Normalized repertoire overlap was always found to be slightly, but never significantly, higher in related mother-child pairs than in unrelated mother-child pairs. No persistent microchimeric T cell clones were detected, at a sensitivity of around 97 clones per million clonotypes. Deep NGS was used in the study to compare the TCR beta repertoires of mothers and children and to look for features that separate related mother-child pairs from unrelated individuals. The mean age was roughly 44 +/- 4 years for the mothers and approximately 11 +/- 4 years for the children. After adapters were ligated using NEBNext reagents, the libraries underwent 100+100 nt paired-end sequencing on an Illumina HiSeq 2000. To prevent cross-contamination, the mother and child libraries were prepared one month apart and sequenced in separate runs. For each donor, somewhere between about 450,000 and 2,000,000 distinct TCR beta clonotypes were identified. Naive TCR beta clonotypes were estimated from low-frequency clonotypes matched to each donor's FACS-determined naive share, without sorting.

In this chain, TRBV20-1 is recombined with TRBJ2-7, with no D gene named confidently. The sample taken for sequencing was blood. This clonotype was sampled from a boy aged 5-17 years in good health. The nucleotides are TGCAGTGGACGGCAGGCGAGCTCCTACGAGCAGTACTTC. It specifies CSGRQASSYEQYF.